This TCR beta chain is drawn from a study of blood T cell repertoires in COVID-19. On the study more broadly: From T cells, B-cell-depleted T cells, or PBMCs came the material, which was cDNA or gDNA.

Method: immunoSEQ multiplex PCR; TCRdb's copy keeps in-frame clones and lacks some. The sample contains some 75,000 clones, approximately 90% of which appear only once. The CDR3 has 12 residues. V lost 2 bases to trimming and J lost 5 bases, with 6 bases between them. Germline-derived CDR1 and CDR2 are ENHRY and SYGVKD. The chain is built from TRBV10-3 and TRBJ2-5; possibly TRBD1 for D (5 bases). The sample comprised peripheral blood. The sequence came from a man in his fifties or sixties with acute or convalescent COVID-19. The CDR3 sequence is CAISEKGETQYF. The CDR3 DNA is TGTGCCATCAGTGAGAAGGGGGAGACCCAGTACTTC.